This TCR beta chain was captured by sequencing in a study of CD8+ T cells in alopecia areata (dated by TCRdb to 2016 to 2019). As for the study more broadly: The treated patients took part in an open-label pilot trial in which moderate-to-severe alopecia areata was treated with oral tofacitinib at 5 to 10 mg twice daily. Patients received tofacitinib for 6 to 18 months and were then followed off drug for 6 months to check for delayed response and recurrence. In treated patients, disease severity was measured using the SALT score, which gives the percentage of scalp surface area affected. To study T cell clonal expansion in alopecia areata, the researchers applied high-throughput TCRbeta sequencing to both the C3H/HeJ mouse model and human patients. In humans, TCRbeta sequencing was performed on scalp tissue and on sorted CD4+ and CD8+ peripheral blood T cells from healthy controls and from patients with patchy or totalis/universalis alopecia areata. Patients on tofacitinib were biopsied at baseline and after 4 and 24 weeks of treatment, and several of the patients also had a later scalp biopsy. Scalp clonality was compared among normal scalp (n=4), patchy alopecia areata scalp (n=8), and alopecia totalis/universalis scalp (n=8). RNA was extracted with the PAXgene miRNA kit for fixed scalp, the miRNeasy kit for PBMCs, and the RNeasy kit for mouse skin. Amplification of TCRbeta CDR3 regions was done by immunoSEQ multiplex PCR using 35 Vbeta forward primers and 13 Jbeta reverse primers. The study at large found these results: Scalp clonality and the number of expanded CD8+ clones among the top 100 scalp clones were significantly decreased by tofacitinib. Higher clonality and more expanded CD8+ clones were observed in lesional scalp than in normal scalp, particularly in alopecia totalis/universalis, a finding suggestive of antigenic drive. Resident alphabeta T cells in normal human skin are also sequenced, complicating scalp TCR repertoire analysis, unlike mouse skin dominated by gammadelta T cells. The treated cohort was small, with a single nonresponder, so links between baseline CD8+ expansion and response need larger studies. During tofacitinib treatment, many expanded lesional clones stuck around in both scalp and blood, and this persistence may partly explain why relapse happens after treatment is stopped. Compared with mice, TCR sequences shared between patients were less clear, possibly partly because of HLA diversity across the patient population.

The label giving this sample's time point can be read as: about 25 weeks on oral tofacitinib. In light of the paper, this sample's treatment or condition label describes: oral pan-JAK inhibitor, 5-10 mg twice daily. Peripheral blood and lesional scalp punch biopsies were obtained from patients with alopecia areata. PBMCs were separated by density centrifugation and stained for CD3, CD4 and CD8, after which CD4+ and CD8+ T cells were sorted on a FACSAria. From the cysteine through the phenylalanine, the CDR3 covers 15 amino acids. Only CDR3 DNA remains: 45 bases, in frame from the first base. The junction shows trimming of 2 bases on V and 3 bases on J, plus 11 bases between the germline ends. Based on the germline V gene (reference sequence), the CDR1 and CDR2 sequences are MNHEY and SMNVEV. Library preparation used the immunoSEQ multiplex PCR assay. RNA was extracted from all samples and reverse transcribed into cDNA, which served as template for TCR sequencing. SuperScript III was used to make first-strand cDNA, primed with a 2:1 mix of oligo-dT and random hexamers. A synthetic immune receptor repertoire was used to measure amplification bias, and any remaining bias was corrected computationally. The paper's data handling went like this. Raw reads were preprocessed to remove errors, and CDR3 was defined by IMGT conventions from the conserved cysteine to phenylalanine. Clonality was computed by normalizing Shannon entropy by log2 of the number of productive unique TCRs and subtracting the result from 1. Scalp TCRbeta sequences were cross-referenced with sorted blood CD4 and CD8 repertoires so that the CD4 or CD8 identity of scalp clones could be inferred. TCRdb obtained this table from immuneACCESS and retained in-frame rearrangements with V and J assigned. These tables miss some clones; where compared with another copy, unresolved V genes account for less than half of the shortfall, and the remainder is unexplained. The D gene and trimming were derived from the DNA, and the V and J assignments and clone size from that table. Present in this sample are some 180,000 clones, roughly 50% of which were seen just once. Together, the top ten hold 10% to 11% of the sample.

With respect to this clone: No antigen is known for it. It has no much larger one-base neighbor in the sample; base qualities were not kept.

The V and J genes are TRBV27 and TRBJ1-5; perhaps TRBD1 is the D gene, with 6 bases matching. The clonotype originates from a human donor with alopecia areata. The sample here was CD8+ T cells sorted from blood, taken at week 24, from a patient treated with tofacitinib. At the DNA level, the sequence is TGTGCCAGCAGTTTAACTACAGGGACCAATCAGCCCCAGCATTTT. This encodes CASSLTTGTNQPQHF.